This T cell receptor (beta chain) comes out of a study of T cell responses to AZD1222 COVID-19 vaccine. Study-level results: Vaccine-associated CD4 TCRs ranged over spike, dominating at 160-218 and 743-854. Spike-specific TCR breadth and depth grew following two AZD1222 doses. Donors skewed white British and female; clonal diversity was possibly underestimated.

Worth noting for this clone: The antigen is not known.

Produced via immunoSEQ multiplex PCR; TCRdb's table is partial and in-frame only. The sample has 99,000 or so clones; 85% to 90% are singletons. The length of the CDR3 is 16 residues. The sequence was collected from an adult who received the AZD1222 COVID-19 vaccine. The input for sequencing was peripheral blood, taken 28 days after the second AZD1222 dose. The rearrangement uses TRBV7-5 and TRBJ2-1; the D segment call TRBD2 is taken from the table without a DNA check. TRBV7-5 is recorded as a pseudogene. The CDR3 sequence is CARSLAWTSANNEQFF. In DNA, the CDR3 is TGTGCCAGAAGCTTAGCTTGGACTAGCGCAAACAATGAGCAGTTCTTC.